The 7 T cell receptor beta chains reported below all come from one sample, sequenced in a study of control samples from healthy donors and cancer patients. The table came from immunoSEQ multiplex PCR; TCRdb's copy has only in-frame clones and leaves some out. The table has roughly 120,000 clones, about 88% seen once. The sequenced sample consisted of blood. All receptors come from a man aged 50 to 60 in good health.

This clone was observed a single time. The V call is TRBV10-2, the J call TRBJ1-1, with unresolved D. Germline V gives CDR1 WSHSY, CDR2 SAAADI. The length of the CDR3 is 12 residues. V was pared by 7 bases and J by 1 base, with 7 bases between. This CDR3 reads CASTSWNTEAFF. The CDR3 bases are TGCGCCAGCACCAGTTGGAACACTGAAGCTTTCTTT.

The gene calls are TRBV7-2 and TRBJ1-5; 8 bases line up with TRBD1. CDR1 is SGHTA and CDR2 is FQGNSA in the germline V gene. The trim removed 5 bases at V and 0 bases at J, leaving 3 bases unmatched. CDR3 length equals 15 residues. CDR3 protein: CASSPGGSSNQPQHF. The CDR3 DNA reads TGTGCCAGCAGCCCAGGGGGCTCTAGCAATCAGCCCCAGCATTTT.

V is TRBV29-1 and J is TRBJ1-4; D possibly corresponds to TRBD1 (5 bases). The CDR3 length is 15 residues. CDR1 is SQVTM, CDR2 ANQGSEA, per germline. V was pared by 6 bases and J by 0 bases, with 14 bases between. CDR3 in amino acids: CSVAPQGATNEKLFF. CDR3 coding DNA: TGCAGCGTCGCCCCCCAGGGTGCAACTAATGAAAAACTGTTTTTT.

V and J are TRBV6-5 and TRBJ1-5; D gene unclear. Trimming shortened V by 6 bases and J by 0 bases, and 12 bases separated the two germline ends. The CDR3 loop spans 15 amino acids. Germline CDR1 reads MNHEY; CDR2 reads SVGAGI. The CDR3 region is CASRYGRNSNQPQHF. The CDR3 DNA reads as TGTGCCAGCAGATACGGACGGAATAGCAATCAGCCCCAGCATTTT.

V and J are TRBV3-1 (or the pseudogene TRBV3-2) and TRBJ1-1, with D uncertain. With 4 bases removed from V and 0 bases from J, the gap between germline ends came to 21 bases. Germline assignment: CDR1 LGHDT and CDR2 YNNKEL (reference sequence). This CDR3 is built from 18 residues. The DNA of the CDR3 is TGTGCCAGCAGCCCCTCCGGGATGGGTTTAAAGTTGAACACTGAAGCTTTCTTT. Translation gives CASSPSGMGLKLNTEAFF.

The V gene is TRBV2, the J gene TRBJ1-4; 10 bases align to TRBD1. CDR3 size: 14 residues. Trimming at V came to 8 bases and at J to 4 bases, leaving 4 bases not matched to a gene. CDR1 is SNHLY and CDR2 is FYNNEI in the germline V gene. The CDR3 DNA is TGTGCCAGCGTCGGACAGGGGGGTAATGAAAAACTGTTTTTT. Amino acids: CASVGQGGNEKLFF.

This chain's CDR3 is CSVDAWGRSTDTQYF. The CDR3 region has the DNA TGCAGCGTTGACGCCTGGGGGAGAAGCACAGATACGCAGTATTTT. The J gene is TRBJ2-3, the V gene TRBV29-1, with D perhaps being TRBD1 or TRBD2 (5 bases each). This CDR3 comprises 15 residues. Trimming stripped 3 bases from V and 0 bases from J, with 13 bases between. Germline V lookup: CDR1 SQVTM, CDR2 ANQGSEA.